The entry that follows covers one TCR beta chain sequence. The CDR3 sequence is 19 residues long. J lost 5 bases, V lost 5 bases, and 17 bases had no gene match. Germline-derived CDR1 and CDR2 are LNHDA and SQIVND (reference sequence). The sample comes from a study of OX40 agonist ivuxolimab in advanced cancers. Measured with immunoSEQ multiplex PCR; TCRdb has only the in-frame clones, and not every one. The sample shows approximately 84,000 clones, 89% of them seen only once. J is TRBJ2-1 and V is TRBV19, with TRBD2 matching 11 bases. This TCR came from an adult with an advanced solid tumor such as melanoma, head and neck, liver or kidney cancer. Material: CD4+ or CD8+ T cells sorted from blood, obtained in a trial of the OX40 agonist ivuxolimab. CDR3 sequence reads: CASSAGPQTSGIIHNEQFF. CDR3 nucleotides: TGTGCCAGTAGTGCAGGCCCCCAGACTAGCGGGATTATCCACAATGAGCAGTTCTTC.